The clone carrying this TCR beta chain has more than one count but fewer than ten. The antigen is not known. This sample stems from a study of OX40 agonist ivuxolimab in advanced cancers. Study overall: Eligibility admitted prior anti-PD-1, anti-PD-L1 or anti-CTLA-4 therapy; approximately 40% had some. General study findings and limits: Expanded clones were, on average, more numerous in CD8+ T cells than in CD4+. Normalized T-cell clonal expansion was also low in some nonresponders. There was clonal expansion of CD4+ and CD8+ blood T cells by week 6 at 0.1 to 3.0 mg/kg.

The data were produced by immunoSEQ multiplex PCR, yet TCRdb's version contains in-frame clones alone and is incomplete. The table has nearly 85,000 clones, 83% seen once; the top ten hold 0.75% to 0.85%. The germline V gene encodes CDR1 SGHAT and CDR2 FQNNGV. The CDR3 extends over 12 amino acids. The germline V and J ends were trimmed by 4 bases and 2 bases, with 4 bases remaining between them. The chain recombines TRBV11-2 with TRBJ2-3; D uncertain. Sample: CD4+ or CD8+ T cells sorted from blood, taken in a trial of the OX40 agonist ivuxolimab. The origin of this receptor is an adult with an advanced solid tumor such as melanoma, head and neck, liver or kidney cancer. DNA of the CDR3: TGTGCCAGCAGCTCCCACACAGATACGCAGTATTTT. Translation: CASSSHTDTQYF.